The following is a T cell receptor beta chain sequence with its context. Antigen specificity is unknown. This CDR3 region has 15 residues. CDR1 DFQATT and CDR2 SNEGSKA come from the germline V gene (reference sequence). Losses at the gene ends were 6 bases for V and 7 bases for J; bases not matched to a gene: 12. This specimen comes from a study of identical twins. Study observations and caveats: When twins shared out-of-frame alpha sequences, those sequences had excess low generation probability. The study reached conclusions through statistical analysis that was cross-sectional, not following the same donors. In beta out-of-frame sequences, the excess sharing between twins was weaker.

From the 5' RACE reads, TCRdb called clonotypes with MiXCR, one entry per CDR3 protein. The sample records more than 1.5 million distinct CDR3 sequences, around 33% being singletons. The specimen was cord blood. The origin of this receptor is a newborn girl in good health. J is TRBJ1-6 and V is TRBV20-1; TRBD1 matches 7 bases. CDR3 bases: TGCAGTGCGGTAATGACAGGGATATGGAATTCACCCCTCCACTTT. This translates into CSAVMTGIWNSPLHF.